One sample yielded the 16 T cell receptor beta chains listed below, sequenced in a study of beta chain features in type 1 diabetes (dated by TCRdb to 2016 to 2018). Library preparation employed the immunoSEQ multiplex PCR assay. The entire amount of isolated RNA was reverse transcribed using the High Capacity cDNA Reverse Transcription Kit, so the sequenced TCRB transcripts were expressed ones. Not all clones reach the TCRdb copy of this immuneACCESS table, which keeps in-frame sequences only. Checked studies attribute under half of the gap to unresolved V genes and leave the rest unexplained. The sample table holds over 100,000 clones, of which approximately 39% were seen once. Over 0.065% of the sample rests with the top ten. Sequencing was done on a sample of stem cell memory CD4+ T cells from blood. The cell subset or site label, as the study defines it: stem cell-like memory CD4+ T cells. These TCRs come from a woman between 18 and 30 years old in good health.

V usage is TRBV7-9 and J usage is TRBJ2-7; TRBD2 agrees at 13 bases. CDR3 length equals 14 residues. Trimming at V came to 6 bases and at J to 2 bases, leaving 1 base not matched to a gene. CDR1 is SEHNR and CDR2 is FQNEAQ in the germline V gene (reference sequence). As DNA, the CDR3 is TGTGCCAGCAGAGGACTAGCGGGAGCCTACGAGCAGTACTTC. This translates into CASRGLAGAYEQYF.

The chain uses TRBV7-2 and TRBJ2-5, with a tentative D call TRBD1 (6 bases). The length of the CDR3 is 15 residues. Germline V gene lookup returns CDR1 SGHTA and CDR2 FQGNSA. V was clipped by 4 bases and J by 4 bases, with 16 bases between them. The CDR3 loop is CASSSAQQGLETQYF. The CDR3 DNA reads TGTGCCAGCAGCTCTGCCCAGCAGGGGTTAGAGACCCAGTACTTC.

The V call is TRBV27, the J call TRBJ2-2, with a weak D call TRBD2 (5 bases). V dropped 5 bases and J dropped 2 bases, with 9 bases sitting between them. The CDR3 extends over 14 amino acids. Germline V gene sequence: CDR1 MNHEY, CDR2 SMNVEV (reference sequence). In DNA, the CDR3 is TGTGCCAGCAGTCTCGAGGGAAACACCGGGGAGCTGTTTTTT. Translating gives CASSLEGNTGELFF.

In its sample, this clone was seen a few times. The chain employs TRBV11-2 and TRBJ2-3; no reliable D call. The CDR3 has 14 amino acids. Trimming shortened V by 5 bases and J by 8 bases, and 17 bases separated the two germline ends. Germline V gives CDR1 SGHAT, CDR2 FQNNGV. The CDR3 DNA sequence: TGTGCCAGCAGCCCTGAGGTCCTGTCCCCTACGCAGTATTTT. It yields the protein CASSPEVLSPTQYF.

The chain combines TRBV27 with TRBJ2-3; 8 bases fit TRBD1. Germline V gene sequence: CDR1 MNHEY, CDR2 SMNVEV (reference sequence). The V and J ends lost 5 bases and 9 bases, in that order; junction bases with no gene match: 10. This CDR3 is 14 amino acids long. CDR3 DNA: TGTGCCAGCAGTCCAGACAGGGGCGTCCTCACGCAGTATTTT. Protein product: CASSPDRGVLTQYF.

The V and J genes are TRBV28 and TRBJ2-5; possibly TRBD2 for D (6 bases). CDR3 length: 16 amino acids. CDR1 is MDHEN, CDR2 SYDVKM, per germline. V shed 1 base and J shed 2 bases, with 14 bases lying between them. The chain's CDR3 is CASSLSNGRTQETQYF. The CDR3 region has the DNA TGTGCCAGCAGTTTATCAAACGGGAGAACACAAGAGACCCAGTACTTC.

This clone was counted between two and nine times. CDR3 in amino acids: CASGVGNEQFF. The CDR3 DNA is TGTGCCTCAGGGGTGGGGAATGAGCAGTTCTTC. The chain employs TRBV28 and TRBJ2-1; D is perhaps TRBD1 (6 bases). Trimming took 11 bases from V and 7 from J, leaving 12 bases between them. Per the germline V gene, CDR1 is MDHEN and CDR2 is SYDVKM. The CDR3 covers 11 residues.

CDR3 coding DNA: TGTGCCATCAGTGAATCGGAAAACAGAAACTATGGCTACACCTTC. Translating gives CAISESENRNYGYTF. The V and J genes are TRBV10-3 and TRBJ1-2; no clear D. From germline, CDR1 is ENHRY and CDR2 SYGVKD. The CDR3 runs to 15 residues. Trimming shortened V by 3 bases and J by 2 bases, and 13 bases separated the two germline ends.

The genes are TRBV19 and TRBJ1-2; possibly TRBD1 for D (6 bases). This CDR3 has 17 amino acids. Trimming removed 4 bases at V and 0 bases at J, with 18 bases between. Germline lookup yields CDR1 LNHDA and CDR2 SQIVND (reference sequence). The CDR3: CASSTLTGSQTNYGYTF. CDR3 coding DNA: TGTGCCAGTAGTACTCTGACAGGCTCTCAGACTAACTATGGCTACACCTTC.

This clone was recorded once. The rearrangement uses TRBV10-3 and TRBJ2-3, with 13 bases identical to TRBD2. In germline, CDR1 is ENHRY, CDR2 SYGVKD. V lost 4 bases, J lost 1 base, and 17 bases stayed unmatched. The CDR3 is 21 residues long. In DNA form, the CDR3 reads TGTGCCATCAGTGCCCTTAGGACTAGCGGGAGAGCTGCAGATCGCACAGATACGCAGTATTTT. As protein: CAISALRTSGRAADRTDTQYF.

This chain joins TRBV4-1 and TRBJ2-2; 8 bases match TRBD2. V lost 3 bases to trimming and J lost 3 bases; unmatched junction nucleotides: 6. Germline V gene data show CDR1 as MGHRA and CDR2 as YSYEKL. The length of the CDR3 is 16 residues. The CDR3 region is CASSQGTRADTGELFF. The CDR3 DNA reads TGCGCCAGCAGCCAGGGGACTAGGGCGGACACCGGGGAGCTGTTTTTT.

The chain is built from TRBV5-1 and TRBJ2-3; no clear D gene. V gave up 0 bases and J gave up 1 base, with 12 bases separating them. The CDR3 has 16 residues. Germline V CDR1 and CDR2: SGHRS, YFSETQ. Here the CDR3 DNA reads TGCGCCAGCAGCTTGGGACATCCGACGGGCACAGATACGCAGTATTTT. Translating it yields CASSLGHPTGTDTQYF.

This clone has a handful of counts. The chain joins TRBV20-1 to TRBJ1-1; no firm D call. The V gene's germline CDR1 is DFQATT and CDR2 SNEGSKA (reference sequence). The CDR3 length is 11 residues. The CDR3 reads CSPHRNTEAFF. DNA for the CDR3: TGCAGCCCCCATAGAAACACTGAAGCTTTCTTT.

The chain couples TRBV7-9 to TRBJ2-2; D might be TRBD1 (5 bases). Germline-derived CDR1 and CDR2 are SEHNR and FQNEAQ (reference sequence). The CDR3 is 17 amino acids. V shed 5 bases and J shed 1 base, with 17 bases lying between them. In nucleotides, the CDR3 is TGTGCCAGCAGCCGACGCCGGGCAGGGCTGAACACCGGGGAGCTGTTTTTT. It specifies CASSRRRAGLNTGELFF.

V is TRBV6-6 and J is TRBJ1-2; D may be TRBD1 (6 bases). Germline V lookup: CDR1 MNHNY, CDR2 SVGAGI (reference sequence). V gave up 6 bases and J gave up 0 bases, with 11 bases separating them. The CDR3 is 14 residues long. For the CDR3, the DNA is TGTGCCAGCAGGACGACAGGCTCTAACTATGGCTACACCTTC. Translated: CASRTTGSNYGYTF.

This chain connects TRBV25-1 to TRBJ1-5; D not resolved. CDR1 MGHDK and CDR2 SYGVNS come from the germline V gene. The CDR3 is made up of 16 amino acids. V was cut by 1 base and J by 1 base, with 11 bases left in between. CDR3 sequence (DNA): TGTGCCAGCAGTGAATCAGGAAGTTCAAGCAATCAGCCCCAGCATTTT. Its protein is CASSESGSSSNQPQHF.